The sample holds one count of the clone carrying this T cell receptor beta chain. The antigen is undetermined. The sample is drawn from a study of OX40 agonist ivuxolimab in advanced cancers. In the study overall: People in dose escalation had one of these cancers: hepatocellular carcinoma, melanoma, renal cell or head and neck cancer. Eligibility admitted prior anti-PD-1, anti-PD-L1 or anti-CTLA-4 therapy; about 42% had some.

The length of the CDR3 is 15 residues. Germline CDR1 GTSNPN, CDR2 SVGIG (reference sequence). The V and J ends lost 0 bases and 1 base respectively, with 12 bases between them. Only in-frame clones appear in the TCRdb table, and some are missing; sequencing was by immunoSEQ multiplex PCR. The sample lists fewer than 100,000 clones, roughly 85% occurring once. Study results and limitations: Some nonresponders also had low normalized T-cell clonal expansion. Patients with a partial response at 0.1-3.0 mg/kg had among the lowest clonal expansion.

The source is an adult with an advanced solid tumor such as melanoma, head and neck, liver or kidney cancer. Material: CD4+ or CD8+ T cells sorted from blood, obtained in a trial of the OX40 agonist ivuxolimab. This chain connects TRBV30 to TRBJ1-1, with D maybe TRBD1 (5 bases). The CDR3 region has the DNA TGTGCCTGGAGTGTACGGGGGTGGGGGAACACTGAAGCTTTCTTT. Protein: CAWSVRGWGNTEAFF.